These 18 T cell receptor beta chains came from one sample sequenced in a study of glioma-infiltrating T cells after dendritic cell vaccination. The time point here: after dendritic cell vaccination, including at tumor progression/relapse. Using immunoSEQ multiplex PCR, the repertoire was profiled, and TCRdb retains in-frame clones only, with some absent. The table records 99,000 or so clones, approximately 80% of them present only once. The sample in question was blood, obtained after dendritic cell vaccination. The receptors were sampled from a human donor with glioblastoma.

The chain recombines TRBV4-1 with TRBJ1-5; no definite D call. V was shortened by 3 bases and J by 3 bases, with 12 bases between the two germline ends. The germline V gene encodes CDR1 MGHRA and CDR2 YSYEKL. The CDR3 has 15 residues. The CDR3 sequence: CASSQGLRVNQPQHF. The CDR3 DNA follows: TGCGCCAGCAGCCAGGGTTTACGGGTCAATCAGCCCCAGCATTTT.

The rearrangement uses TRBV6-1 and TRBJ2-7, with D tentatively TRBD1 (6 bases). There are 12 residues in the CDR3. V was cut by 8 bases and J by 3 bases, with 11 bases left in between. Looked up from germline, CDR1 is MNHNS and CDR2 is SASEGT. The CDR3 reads CASGYRVYEQYF. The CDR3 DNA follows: TGTGCCAGCGGATACAGGGTCTACGAGCAGTACTTC.

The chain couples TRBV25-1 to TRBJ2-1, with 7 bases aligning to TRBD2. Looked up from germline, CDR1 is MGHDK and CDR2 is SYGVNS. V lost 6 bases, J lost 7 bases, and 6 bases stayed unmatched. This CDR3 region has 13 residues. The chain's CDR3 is CASRRGSRNEQFF. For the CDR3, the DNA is TGTGCCAGCAGGCGGGGGAGTAGAAATGAGCAGTTCTTC.

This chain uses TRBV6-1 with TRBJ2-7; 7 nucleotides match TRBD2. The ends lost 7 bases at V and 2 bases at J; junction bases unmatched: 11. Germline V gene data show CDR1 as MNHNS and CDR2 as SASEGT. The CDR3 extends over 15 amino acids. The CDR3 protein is CASTSGGGDTYEQYF. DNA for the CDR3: TGTGCCAGCACCAGCGGCGGGGGAGACACCTACGAGCAGTACTTC.

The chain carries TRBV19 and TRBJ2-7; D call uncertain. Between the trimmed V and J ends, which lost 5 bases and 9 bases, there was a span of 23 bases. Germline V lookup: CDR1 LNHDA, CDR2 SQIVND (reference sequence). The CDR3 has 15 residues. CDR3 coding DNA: TGTGCCAGTAGTTTAACCTCGGAGTCGCTCGTTGGGCAGTACTTC. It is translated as CASSLTSESLVGQYF.

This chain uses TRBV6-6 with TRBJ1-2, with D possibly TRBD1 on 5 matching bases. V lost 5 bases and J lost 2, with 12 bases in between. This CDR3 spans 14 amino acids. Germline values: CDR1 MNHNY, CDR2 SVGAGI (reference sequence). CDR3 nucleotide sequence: TGTGCCAGCAGTCCTCAGGGTGTCAACTATGGCTACACCTTC. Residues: CASSPQGVNYGYTF.

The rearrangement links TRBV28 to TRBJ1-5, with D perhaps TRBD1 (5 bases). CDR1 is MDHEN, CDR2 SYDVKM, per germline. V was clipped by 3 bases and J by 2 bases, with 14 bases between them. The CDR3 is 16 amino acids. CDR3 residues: CASSFVGREGNQPQHF. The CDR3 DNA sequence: TGTGCCAGCAGTTTTGTCGGCAGGGAGGGCAATCAGCCCCAGCATTTT.

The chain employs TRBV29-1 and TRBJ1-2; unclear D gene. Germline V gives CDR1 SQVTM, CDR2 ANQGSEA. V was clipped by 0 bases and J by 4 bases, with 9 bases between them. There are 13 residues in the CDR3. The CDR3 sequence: CSVEDGRFYGYTF. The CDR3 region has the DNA TGCAGCGTTGAAGATGGCAGATTCTATGGCTACACCTTC.

The CDR3: CASSMGDRPSAAFF. The CDR3 DNA follows: TGCGCCAGCAGCATGGGGGACAGGCCGTCTGCCGCTTTCTTT. The J gene is TRBJ1-1, the V gene TRBV5-1; 8 bases are a match to TRBD1. CDR3 length: 14 residues. In germline, CDR1 is SGHRS, CDR2 YFSETQ. V gave up 4 bases and J gave up 11 bases; unmatched junction bases: 13.

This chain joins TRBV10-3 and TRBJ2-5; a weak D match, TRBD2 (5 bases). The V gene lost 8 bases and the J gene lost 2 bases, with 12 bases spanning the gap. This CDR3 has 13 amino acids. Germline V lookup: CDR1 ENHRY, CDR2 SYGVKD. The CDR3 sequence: CAISGGLQETQYF. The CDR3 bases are TGTGCCATCTCCGGCGGGTTACAAGAGACCCAGTACTTC.

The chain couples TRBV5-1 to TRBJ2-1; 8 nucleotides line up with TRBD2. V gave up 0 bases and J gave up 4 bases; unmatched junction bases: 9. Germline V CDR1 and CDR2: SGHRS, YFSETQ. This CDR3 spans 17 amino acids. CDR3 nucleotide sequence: TGCGCCAGCAGCTTGGCCGGGGGGGCTTATGCTTACAATGAGCAGTTCTTC. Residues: CASSLAGGAYAYNEQFF.

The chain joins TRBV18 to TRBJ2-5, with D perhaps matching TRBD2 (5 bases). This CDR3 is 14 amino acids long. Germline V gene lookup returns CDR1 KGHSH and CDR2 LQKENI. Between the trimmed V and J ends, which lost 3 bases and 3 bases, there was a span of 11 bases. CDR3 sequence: CASSPGVREETQYF. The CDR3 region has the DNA TGTGCCAGCTCACCCGGGGTAAGGGAAGAGACCCAGTACTTC.

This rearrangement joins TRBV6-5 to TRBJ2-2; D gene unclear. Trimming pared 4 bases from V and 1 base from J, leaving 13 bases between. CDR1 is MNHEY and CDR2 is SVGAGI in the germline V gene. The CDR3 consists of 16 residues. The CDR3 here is CASSSGGLGNTGELFF. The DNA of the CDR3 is TGTGCCAGCAGTTCCGGTGGCCTAGGGAACACCGGGGAGCTGTTTTTT.

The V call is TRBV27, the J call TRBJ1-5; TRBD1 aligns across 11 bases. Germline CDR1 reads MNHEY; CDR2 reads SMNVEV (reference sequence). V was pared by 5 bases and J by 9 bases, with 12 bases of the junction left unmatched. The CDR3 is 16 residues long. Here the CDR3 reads CASSRSGTGGLGPQHF. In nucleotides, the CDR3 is TGTGCCAGCAGTAGGTCCGGGACAGGGGGACTAGGGCCCCAGCATTTT.

The CDR3 loop is CASSVEASVTYNEQFF. The CDR3 coding sequence is TGTGCCAGCAGCGTAGAGGCTAGCGTCACCTACAATGAGCAGTTCTTC. V usage is TRBV9 and J usage is TRBJ2-1; possible D gene TRBD2, 6 bases. CDR1 SGDLS and CDR2 YYNGEE come from the germline V gene. This CDR3 comprises 16 residues. The germline V and J ends were trimmed by 0 bases and 2 bases, with 12 bases remaining between them.

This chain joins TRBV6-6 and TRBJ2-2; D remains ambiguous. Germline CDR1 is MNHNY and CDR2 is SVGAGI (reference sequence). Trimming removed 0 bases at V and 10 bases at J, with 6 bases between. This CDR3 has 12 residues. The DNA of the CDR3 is TGTGCCAGCAGTTACTCGAGAGCGGAGCTGTTTTTT. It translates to CASSYSRAELFF.

CDR3 region: CASSPYSGGPMTTGELFF. Written as DNA, the CDR3 is TGTGCCAGCTCACCATATAGCGGGGGCCCCATGACTACCGGGGAGCTGTTTTTT. The chain uses TRBV18 and TRBJ2-2; 9 nucleotides agree with TRBD2. The CDR3 extends over 18 amino acids. Germline trimming cut 2 bases from V and 5 bases from J; bases unmatched to any gene: 12. CDR1 KGHSH and CDR2 LQKENI come from the germline V gene.

Here the CDR3 DNA reads TGTGCCAGCAGCGTAGGGCAGGGTACGCGTGGCTACACCTTC. Its protein is CASSVGQGTRGYTF. The chain links TRBV9 to TRBJ1-2; a possible D gene is TRBD1 (5 bases). The CDR3 runs to 14 residues. The V gene's germline CDR1 is SGDLS and CDR2 YYNGEE. Deletions cut 0 bases from V and 7 bases from J, with 13 bases between.